This T cell receptor (beta chain) was sequenced in a study of blood T cell repertoires in COVID-19. Across the whole study: Some COVID-19 samples were acute and others convalescent; all came from the United States, Italy and Spain. PBMCs, B-cell-depleted T cells, or T cells were the source of the cDNA or gDNA that made up the material.

The data were produced by immunoSEQ multiplex PCR, yet TCRdb's version contains in-frame clones alone and is incomplete. The profile shows approximately 250,000 clones, about 91% of them singletons. Participant reports of clinical history set cohort assignment. Exposed volunteers were people who met a COVID-19 case within 2 weeks before study entry. The sample holds one count of this clone. The sequencing input was PBMCs or T cells enriched from blood (not recorded which). This clonotype was obtained from a man aged 35-49 years who had been exposed to COVID-19.

Written as DNA, the CDR3 is TGTGCCAGCAGCCCGACAGGGGGCGAGACCGGGGAGCTGTTTTTT. It yields the protein CASSPTGGETGELFF. The rearrangement links TRBV7-3 to TRBJ2-2, with 10 bases aligning to TRBD1. V lost 5 bases to trimming and J lost 5 bases; unmatched junction nucleotides: 5. The CDR3 sequence is 15 residues long. Germline V gene sequence: CDR1 SGHTA, CDR2 FQGTGA.